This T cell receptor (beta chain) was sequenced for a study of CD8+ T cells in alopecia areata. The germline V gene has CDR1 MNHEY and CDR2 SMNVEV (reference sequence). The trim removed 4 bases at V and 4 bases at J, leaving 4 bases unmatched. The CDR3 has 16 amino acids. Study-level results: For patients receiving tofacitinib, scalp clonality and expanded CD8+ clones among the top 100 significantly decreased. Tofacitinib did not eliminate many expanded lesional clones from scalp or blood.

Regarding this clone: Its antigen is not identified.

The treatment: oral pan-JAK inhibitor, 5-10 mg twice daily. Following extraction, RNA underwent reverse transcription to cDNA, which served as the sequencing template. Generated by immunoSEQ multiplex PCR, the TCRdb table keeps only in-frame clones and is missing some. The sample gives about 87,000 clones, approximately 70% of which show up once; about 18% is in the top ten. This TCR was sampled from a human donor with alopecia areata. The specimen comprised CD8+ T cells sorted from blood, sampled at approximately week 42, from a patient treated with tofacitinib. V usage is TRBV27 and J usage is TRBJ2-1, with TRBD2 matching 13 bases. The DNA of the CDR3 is TGTGCCAGCAGTTACATGACTAGCGGGGGGTACAATGAGCAGTTCTTC. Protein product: CASSYMTSGGYNEQFF.